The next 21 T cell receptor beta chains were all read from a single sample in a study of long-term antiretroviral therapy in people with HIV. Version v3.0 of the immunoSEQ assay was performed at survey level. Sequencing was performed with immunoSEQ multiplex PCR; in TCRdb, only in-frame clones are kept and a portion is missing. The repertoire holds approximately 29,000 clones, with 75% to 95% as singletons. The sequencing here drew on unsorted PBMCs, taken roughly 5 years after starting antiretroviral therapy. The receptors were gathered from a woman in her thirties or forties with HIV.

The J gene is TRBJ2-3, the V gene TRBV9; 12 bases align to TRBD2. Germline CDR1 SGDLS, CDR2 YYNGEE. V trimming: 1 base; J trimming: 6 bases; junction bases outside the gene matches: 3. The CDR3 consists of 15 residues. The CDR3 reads CASSVLAGGPDTQYF. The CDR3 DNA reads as TGTGCCAGCAGCGTACTAGCGGGGGGGCCGGATACGCAGTATTTT.

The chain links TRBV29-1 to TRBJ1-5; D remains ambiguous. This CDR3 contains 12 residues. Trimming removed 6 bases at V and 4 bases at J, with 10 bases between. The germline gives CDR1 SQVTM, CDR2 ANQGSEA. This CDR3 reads CSVQTDNQPQHF. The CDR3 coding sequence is TGCAGCGTCCAGACGGATAATCAGCCCCAGCATTTT.

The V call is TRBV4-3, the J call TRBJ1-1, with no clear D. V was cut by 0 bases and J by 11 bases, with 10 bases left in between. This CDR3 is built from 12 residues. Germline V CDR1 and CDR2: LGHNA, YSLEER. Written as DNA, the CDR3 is TGCGCCAGCAGCCAAGATGGGCATAAGGCTTTCTTT. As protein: CASSQDGHKAFF.

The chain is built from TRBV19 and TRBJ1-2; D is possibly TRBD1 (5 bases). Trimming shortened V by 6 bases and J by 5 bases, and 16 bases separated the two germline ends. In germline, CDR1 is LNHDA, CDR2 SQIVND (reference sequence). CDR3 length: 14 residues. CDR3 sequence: CASRAQGGPYGYTF. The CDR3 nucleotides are TGTGCCAGTAGGGCCCAGGGAGGGCCTTATGGCTACACCTTC.

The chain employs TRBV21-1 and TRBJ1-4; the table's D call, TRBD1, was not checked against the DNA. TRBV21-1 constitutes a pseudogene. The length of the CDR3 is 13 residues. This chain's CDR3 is CASSIQGIEKLFF. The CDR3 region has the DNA TGTGCCAGCAGCATCCAGGGAATTGAAAAACTGTTTTTT.

The CDR3 is CASSLGGMMNTEAFF. The CDR3 nucleotides read TGTGCCAGCAGCTTAGGTGGCATGATGAACACTGAAGCTTTCTTT. The chain recombines TRBV11-2 with TRBJ1-1; D is ambiguous. CDR1 and CDR2 from the germline V gene are SGHAT and FQNNGV. V was cut by 1 base and J by 0 bases, with 9 bases left in between. The CDR3 runs 15 residues. The full variable domain, with the rest looked up from reference TRBV11-2 and TRBJ1-1, is EAGVAQSPRYKIIEKRQSVAFWCNPISGHATLYWYQQILGQGPKLLIQFQNNGVVDDSQLPKDRFSAERLKGVDSTLKIQPAKLEDSAVYLCASSLGGMMNTEAFFGQGTRLTVV.

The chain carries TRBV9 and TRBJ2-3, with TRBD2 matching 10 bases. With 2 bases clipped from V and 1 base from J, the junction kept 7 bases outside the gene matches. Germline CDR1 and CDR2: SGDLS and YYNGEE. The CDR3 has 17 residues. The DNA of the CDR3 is TGTGCCAGCAGCGTCTCATTAAGCGGGGGGGGCACAGATACGCAGTATTTT. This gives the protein CASSVSLSGGGTDTQYF.

The CDR3 region is CASSLGRTGQGTEAFF. CDR3 bases: TGTGCCAGCAGCTTAGGCCGGACAGGGCAGGGCACTGAAGCTTTCTTT. This chain uses TRBV11-2 with TRBJ1-1, with 8 bases fitting TRBD1. J gave up 4 bases and V 1 base, and 8 bases lay outside the gene matches. CDR1 and CDR2 (germline): SGHAT, FQNNGV. The CDR3 is 16 residues long.

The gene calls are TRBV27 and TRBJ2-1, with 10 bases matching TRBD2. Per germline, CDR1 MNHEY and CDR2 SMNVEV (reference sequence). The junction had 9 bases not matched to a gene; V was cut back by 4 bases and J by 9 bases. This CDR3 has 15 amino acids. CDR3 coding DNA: TGTGCCAGCAGTTCGCACCTAGCGGGAGCGGCTGAGCAGTTCTTC. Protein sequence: CASSSHLAGAAEQFF.

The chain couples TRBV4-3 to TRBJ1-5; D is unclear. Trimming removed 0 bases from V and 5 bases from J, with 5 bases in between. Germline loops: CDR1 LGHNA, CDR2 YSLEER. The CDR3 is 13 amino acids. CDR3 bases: TGCGCCAGCAGCCAAGAAGAATATCAGCCCCAGCATTTT. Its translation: CASSQEEYQPQHF.

The CDR3 here is CSATPGGGETQYF. In nucleotides, the CDR3 is TGCAGCGCTACCCCGGGGGGGGGAGAGACCCAGTACTTC. The gene calls are TRBV29-1 and TRBJ2-5, with 8 bases fitting TRBD2. The germline V gene encodes CDR1 SQVTM and CDR2 ANQGSEA. The CDR3 sequence is 13 residues long. The J segment lost 4 bases and the V segment lost 7 bases, leaving 8 bases of the junction unmatched.

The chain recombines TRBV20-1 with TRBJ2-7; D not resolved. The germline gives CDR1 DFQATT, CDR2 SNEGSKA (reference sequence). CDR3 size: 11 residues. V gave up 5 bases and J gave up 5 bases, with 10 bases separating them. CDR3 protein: CSARAWDEQYF. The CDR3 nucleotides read TGCAGTGCTCGGGCTTGGGACGAGCAGTACTTC.

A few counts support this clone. The CDR3 DNA follows: TGTGCCAGCAGCTCGGGAACTCAGACAGGGGAAGGGGGTGGCTACACCTTC. As protein: CASSSGTQTGEGGGYTF. This rearrangement joins TRBV5-4 to TRBJ1-2; 8 nucleotides align to TRBD1. Germline V lookup: CDR1 SGHNT, CDR2 YYREEE (reference sequence). V lost 3 bases to trimming and J lost 7 bases; unmatched junction nucleotides: 17. This CDR3 contains 17 residues.

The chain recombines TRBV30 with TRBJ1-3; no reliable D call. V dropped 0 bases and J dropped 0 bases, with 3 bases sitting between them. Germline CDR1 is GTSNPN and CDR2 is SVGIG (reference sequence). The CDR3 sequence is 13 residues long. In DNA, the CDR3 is TGTGCCTGGAGTGTGGGCTCTGGAAACACCATATATTTT. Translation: CAWSVGSGNTIYF.

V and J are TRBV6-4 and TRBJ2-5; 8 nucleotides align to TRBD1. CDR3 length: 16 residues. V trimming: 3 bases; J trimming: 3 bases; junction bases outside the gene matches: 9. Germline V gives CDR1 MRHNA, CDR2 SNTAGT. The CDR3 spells CASSETRDRGEETQYF. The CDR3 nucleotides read TGTGCCAGCAGTGAAACGCGAGACAGGGGAGAAGAGACCCAGTACTTC.

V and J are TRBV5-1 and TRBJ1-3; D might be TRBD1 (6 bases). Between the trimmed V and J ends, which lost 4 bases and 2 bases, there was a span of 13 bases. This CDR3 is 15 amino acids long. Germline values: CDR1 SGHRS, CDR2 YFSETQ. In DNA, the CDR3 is TGCGCCAGCAGCGCGACAGGCGATGCTGGAAACACCATATATTTT. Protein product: CASSATGDAGNTIYF.

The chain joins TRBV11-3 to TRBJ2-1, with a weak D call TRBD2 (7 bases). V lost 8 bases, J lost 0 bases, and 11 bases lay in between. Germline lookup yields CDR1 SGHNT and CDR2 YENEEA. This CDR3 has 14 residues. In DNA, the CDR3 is TGTGCCAGCGGGGGGGCTAGCTCCTACAATGAGCAGTTCTTC. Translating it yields CASGGASSYNEQFF.

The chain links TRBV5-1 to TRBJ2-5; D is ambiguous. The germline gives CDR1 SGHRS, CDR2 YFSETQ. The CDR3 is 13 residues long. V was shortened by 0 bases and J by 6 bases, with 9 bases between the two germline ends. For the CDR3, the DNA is TGCGCCAGCAGCTTGGAAGATAGCCAGACCCAGTACTTC. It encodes CASSLEDSQTQYF.

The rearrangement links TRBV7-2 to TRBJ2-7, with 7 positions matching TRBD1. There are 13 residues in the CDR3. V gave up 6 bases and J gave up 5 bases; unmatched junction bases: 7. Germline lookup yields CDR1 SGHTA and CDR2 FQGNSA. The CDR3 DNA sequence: TGTGCCAGCAGTTATACAGGGGTAAACGAGCAGTACTTC. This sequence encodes CASSYTGVNEQYF.

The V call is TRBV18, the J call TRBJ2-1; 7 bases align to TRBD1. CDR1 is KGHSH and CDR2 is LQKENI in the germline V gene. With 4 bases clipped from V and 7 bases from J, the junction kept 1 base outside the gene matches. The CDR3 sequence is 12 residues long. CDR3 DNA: TGTGCCAGCTCACTACAGGGGAATGAGCAGTTCTTC. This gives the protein CASSLQGNEQFF.

CDR3 nucleotides: TGTGCCAGCAGCTTCGGACTTAGCTACGAGCAGTACTTC. This encodes CASSFGLSYEQYF. This chain joins TRBV7-2 and TRBJ2-7; D is possibly TRBD2 (5 bases). The CDR3 extends over 13 amino acids. CDR1 and CDR2 from the germline V gene are SGHTA and FQGNSA. The V and J ends lost 3 bases and 3 bases respectively, with 9 bases between them. Drawing the rest from reference TRBV7-2 and TRBJ2-7, the complete variable domain is GAGVSQSPSNKVTEKGKDVELRCDPISGHTALYWYRQSLGQGLEFLIYFQGNSAPDKSGLPSDRFSAERTGGSVSTLTIQRTQQEDSAVYLCASSFGLSYEQYFGPGTRLTVT.